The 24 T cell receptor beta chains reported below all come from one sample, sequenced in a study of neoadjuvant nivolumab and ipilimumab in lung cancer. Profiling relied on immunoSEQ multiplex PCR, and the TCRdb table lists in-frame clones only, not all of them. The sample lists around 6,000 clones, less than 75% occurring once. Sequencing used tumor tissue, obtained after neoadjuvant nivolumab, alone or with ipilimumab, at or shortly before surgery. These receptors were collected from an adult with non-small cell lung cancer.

The CDR3 bases are TGCGCCAGCAGCTTGGGTGCAAGAGGGGCCGAGCAGTACTTC. Translated, it gives CASSLGARGAEQYF. The chain has TRBV5-1 and TRBJ2-7; D tentatively reads TRBD1 or TRBD2 (5 bases each). CDR3 length: 14 residues. The V end was cut by 0 bases, the J end by 6 bases, with 13 bases between. Per germline, CDR1 SGHRS and CDR2 YFSETQ.

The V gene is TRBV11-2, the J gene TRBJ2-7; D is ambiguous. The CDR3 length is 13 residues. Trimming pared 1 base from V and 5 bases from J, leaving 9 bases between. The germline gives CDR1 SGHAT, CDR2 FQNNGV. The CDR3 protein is CASSLGGLDEQYF. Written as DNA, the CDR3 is TGTGCCAGCAGCTTAGGAGGCCTAGACGAGCAGTACTTC.

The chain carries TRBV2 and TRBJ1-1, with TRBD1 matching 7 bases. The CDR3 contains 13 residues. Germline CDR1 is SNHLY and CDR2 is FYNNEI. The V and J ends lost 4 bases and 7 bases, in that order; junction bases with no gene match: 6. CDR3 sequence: CASSVDRESEAFF. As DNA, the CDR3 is TGTGCCAGCAGTGTCGACAGGGAAAGTGAAGCTTTCTTT.

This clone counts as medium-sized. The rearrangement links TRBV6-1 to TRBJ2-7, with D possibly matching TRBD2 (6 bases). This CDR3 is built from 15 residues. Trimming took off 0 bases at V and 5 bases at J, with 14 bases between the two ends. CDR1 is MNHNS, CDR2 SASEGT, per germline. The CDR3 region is CASSEAGGRPDEQYF. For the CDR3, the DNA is TGTGCCAGCAGTGAAGCCGGAGGGAGACCGGACGAGCAGTACTTC.

Written as DNA, the CDR3 is TGTGCCAGCCAAACCCAATGGGACAGAAACAATGAGCAGTTCTTC. This sequence encodes CASQTQWDRNNEQFF. The V and J genes are TRBV7-9 and TRBJ2-1; 7 bases map to TRBD1. This CDR3 has 15 amino acids. Germline lookup yields CDR1 SEHNR and CDR2 FQNEAQ (reference sequence). V shed 8 bases, J shed 5 bases, and the junction held 12 bases outside the gene matches.

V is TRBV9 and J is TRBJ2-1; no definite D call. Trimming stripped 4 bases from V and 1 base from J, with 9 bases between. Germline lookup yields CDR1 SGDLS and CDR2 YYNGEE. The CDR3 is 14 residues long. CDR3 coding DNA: TGTGCCAGCAGCCTAGTCGGGTCCTACAATGAGCAGTTCTTC. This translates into CASSLVGSYNEQFF.

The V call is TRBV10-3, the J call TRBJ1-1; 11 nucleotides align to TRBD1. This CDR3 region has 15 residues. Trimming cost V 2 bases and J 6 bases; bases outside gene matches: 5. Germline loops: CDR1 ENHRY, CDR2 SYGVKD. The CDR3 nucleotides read TGTGCCATCAGTGAGCCGGGACAGGGGGTACCTGAAGCTTTCTTT. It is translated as CAISEPGQGVPEAFF.

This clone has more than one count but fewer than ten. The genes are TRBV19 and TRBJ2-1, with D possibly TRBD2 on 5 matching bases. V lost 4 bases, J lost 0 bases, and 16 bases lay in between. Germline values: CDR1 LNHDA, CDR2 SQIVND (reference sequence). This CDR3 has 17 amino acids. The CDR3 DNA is TGTGCCAGTAGTACTAGGGCAAGCGGCTTCTCCTACAATGAGCAGTTCTTC. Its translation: CASSTRASGFSYNEQFF.

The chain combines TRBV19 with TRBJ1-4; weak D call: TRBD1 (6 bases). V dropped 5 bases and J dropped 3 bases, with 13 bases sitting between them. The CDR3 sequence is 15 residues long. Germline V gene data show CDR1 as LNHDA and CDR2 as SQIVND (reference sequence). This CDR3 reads CASSARRQANEKLFF. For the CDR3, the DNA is TGTGCCAGTAGTGCCAGAAGACAGGCTAATGAAAAACTGTTTTTT.

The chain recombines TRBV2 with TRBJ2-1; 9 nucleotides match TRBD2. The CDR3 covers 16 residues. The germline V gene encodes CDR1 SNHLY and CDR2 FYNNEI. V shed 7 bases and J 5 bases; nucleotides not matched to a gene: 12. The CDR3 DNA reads TGTGCCAGCACAGTGGAATCTAGCGGGATTCACAATGAGCAGTTCTTC. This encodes CASTVESSGIHNEQFF. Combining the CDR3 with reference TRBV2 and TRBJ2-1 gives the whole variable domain EPEVTQTPSHQVTQMGQEVILRCVPISNHLYFYWYRQILGQKVEFLVSFYNNEISEKSEIFDDQFSVERPDGSNFTLKIRSTKLEDSAMYFCASTVESSGIHNEQFFGPGTRLTVL.

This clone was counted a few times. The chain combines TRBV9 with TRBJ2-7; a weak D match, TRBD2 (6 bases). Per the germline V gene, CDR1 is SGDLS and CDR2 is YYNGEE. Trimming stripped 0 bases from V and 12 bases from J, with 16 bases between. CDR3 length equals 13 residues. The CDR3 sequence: CASSVEAGTSTYF. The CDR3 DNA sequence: TGTGCCAGCAGCGTAGAGGCGGGGACTTCCACGTACTTC.

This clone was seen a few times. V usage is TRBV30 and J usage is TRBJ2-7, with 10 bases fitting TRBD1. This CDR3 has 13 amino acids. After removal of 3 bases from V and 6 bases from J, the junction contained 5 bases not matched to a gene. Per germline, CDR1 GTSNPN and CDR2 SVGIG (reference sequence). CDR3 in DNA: TGTGCCTGGAGCAGGGGGACAGGGGTCGAGCAGTACTTC. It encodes CAWSRGTGVEQYF.

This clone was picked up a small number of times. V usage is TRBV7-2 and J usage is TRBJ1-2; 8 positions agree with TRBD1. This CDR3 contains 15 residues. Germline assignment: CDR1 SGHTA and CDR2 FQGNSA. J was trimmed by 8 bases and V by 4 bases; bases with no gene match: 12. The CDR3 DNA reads TGTGCCAGCAGCTCCATAGACAGGGGCGATTACGGCTACACCTTC. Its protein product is CASSSIDRGDYGYTF.

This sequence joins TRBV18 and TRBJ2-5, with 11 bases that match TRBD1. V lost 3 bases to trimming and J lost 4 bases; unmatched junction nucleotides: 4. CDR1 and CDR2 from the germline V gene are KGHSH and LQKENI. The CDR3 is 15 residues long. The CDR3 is CASSPRGQGGETQYF. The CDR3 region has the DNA TGTGCCAGCTCACCGAGGGGACAGGGGGGAGAGACCCAGTACTTC.

The DNA for the CDR3 is TGTGCCAGCAGCTTAGGCCTCGCAGGGATCTACGAGCAGTACTTC. This gives the protein CASSLGLAGIYEQYF. V gene TRBV13 combines with J gene TRBJ2-7; perhaps TRBD1 as D (5 bases). Trimming pared 0 bases from V and 3 bases from J, leaving 12 bases between. CDR1 is PRHDT, CDR2 FYEKMQ, per germline (reference sequence). The CDR3 has 15 amino acids.

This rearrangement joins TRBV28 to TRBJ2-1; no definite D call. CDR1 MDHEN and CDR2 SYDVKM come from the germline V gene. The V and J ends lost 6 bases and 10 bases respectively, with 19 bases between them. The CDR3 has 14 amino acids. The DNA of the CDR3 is TGTGCCAGCAGCTCCCGGACCCTCTTATACGAGCAGTTCTTC. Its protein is CASSSRTLLYEQFF.

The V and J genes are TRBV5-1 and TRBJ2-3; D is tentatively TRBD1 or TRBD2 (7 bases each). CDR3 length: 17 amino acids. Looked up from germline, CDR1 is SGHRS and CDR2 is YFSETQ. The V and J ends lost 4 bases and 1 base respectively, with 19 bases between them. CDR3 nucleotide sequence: TGCGCCAGCAGCCGGAGGGGGGAGGGGACAGGCACAGATACGCAGTATTTT. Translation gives CASSRRGEGTGTDTQYF.

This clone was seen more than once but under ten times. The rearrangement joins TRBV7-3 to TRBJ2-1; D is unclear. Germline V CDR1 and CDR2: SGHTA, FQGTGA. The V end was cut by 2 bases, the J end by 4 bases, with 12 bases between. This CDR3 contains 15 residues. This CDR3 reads CASSLPEAGYNEQFF. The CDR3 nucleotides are TGTGCCAGCAGCTTACCAGAGGCTGGATACAATGAGCAGTTCTTC. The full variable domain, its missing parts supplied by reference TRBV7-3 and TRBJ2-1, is GAGVSQTPSNKVTEKGKYVELRCDPISGHTALYWYRQSLGQGPEFLIYFQGTGAADDSGLPNDRFFAVRPEGSVSTLKIQRTERGDSAVYLCASSLPEAGYNEQFFGPGTRLTVL.

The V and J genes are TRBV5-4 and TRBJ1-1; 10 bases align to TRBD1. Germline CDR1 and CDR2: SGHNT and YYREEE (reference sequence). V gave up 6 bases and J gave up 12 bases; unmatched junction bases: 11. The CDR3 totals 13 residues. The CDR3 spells CASKTPGQGLTFF. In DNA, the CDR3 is TGTGCCAGCAAGACTCCGGGACAGGGGTTAACTTTCTTT.

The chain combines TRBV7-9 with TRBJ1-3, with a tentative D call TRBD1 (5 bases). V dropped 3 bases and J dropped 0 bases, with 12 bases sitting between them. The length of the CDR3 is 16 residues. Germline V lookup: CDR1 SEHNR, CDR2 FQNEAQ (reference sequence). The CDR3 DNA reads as TGTGCCAGCAGCTTGAGGGGACCGGACTCTGGAAACACCATATATTTT. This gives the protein CASSLRGPDSGNTIYF.

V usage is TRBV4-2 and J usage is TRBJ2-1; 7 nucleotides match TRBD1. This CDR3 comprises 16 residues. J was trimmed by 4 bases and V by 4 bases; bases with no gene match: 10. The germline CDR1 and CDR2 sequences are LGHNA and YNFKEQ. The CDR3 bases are TGTGCCAGCAGCCGTTTGACCGGGACAGCTTACAATGAGCAGTTCTTC. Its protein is CASSRLTGTAYNEQFF.

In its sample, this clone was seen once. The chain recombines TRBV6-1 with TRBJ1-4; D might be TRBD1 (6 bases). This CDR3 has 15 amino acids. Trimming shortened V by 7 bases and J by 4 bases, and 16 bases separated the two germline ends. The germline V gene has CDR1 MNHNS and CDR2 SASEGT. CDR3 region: CASTMDSADNEKLFF. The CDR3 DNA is TGTGCCAGCACCATGGACAGTGCAGATAATGAAAAACTGTTTTTT.

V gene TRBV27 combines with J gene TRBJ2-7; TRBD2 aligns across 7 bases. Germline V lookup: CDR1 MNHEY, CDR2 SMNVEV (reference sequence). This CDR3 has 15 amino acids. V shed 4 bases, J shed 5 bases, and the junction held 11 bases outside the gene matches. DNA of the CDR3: TGTGCCAGCAGTTGGGCTGGGGGGAGGGCCCACGAGCAGTACTTC. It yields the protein CASSWAGGRAHEQYF.

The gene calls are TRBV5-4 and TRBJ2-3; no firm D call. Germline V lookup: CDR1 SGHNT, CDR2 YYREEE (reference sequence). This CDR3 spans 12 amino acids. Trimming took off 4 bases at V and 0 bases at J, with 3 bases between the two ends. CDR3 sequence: CASSPSTDTQYF. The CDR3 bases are TGTGCCAGCAGCCCCAGCACAGATACGCAGTATTTT.